The T cell receptor beta chain described here comes from a study of T cell responses to AZD1222 COVID-19 vaccine. In the study overall: Second doses at about 4 or about 12 weeks were pooled.

As regards this clone: Its antigen is unidentified.

Study results and limitations: Repertoires were obtained solely post-peak T cell response.

Here immunoSEQ multiplex PCR was the method, and the copy in TCRdb shows in-frame clones only, minus some. The sample has around 110,000 clones, 88% seen once; the top ten hold just over 9.5%. This CDR3 region has 13 residues. Germline lookup yields CDR1 SGHRS and CDR2 YFSETQ. The germline V and J ends were trimmed by 4 bases and 4 bases, with 12 bases remaining between them. The V gene is TRBV5-1, the J gene TRBJ2-7; D is possibly TRBD2 (6 bases). The source is an adult in good health. The source material was peripheral blood, sampled on day 0 of AZD1222 vaccination. Here the CDR3 reads CASSPEGGYEQYF. CDR3 nucleotide sequence: TGCGCCAGCAGCCCGGAGGGAGGTTACGAGCAGTACTTC. Full variable domain (rest looked up from reference TRBV5-1 and TRBJ2-7): KAGVTQTPRYLIKTRGQQVTLSCSPISGHRSVSWYQQTPGQGLQFLFEYFSETQRNKGNFPGRFSGRQFSNSRSEMNVSTLELGDSALYLCASSPEGGYEQYFGPGTRLTVT.